The 28 T cell receptor beta chains listed next were all sequenced from one sample in a study of blood T cell repertoires in COVID-19. Clones were sequenced by immunoSEQ multiplex PCR, and TCRdb holds only the in-frame ones, with some missing. The sample has 55,000 to 60,000 clones, roughly 84% seen once; the top ten hold roughly 5.1%. Sequenced input: peripheral blood. The receptor source for this set is a man aged 40-55 years with active COVID-19.

The chain carries TRBV5-8 and TRBJ2-5; 11 positions agree with TRBD2. The J segment lost 5 bases and the V segment lost 6 bases, leaving 15 bases of the junction unmatched. The CDR3 has 17 amino acids. The germline gives CDR1 SGHTS, CDR2 YDEGEE. This chain's CDR3 is CASTTGTSGGRGETQYF. CDR3 bases: TGTGCCAGCACCACCGGGACTAGCGGAGGGCGGGGGGAGACCCAGTACTTC.

V is TRBV7-9 and J is TRBJ2-7; tentatively, D is TRBD1 (6 bases). V was clipped by 2 bases and J by 4 bases, with 12 bases between them. Germline CDR1 and CDR2: SEHNR and FQNEAQ (reference sequence). The CDR3 spans 14 residues. CDR3 in amino acids: CASSLQGTSYEQYF. DNA of the CDR3: TGTGCCAGCAGCTTACAGGGGACAAGTTACGAGCAGTACTTC.

The rearrangement joins TRBV4-2 to TRBJ1-2, with 8 bases fitting TRBD1. Germline V CDR1 and CDR2: LGHNA, YNFKEQ. The CDR3 is 15 amino acids. The V segment lost 2 bases and the J segment 5 bases; nucleotides outside the gene matches: 7. This CDR3 reads CASSQPGQDVYGYTF. In DNA form, the CDR3 reads TGTGCCAGCAGCCAACCGGGACAGGATGTTTATGGCTACACCTTC.

The CDR3 coding sequence is TGTGCCAGCAGTCTCGGGACTAGCGGGACCAATGAGCAGTTCTTC. Encoded protein: CASSLGTSGTNEQFF. The V gene is TRBV6-5, the J gene TRBJ2-1, with 13 bases that match TRBD2. V was clipped by 5 bases and J by 6 bases; unmatched bases: 4. From germline, CDR1 is MNHEY and CDR2 SVGAGI. The CDR3 is 15 residues long.

This clone qualifies as medium-sized. This sequence joins TRBV2 and TRBJ1-1, with D hard to call. Germline lookup yields CDR1 SNHLY and CDR2 FYNNEI. Trimming removed 10 bases from V and 4 bases from J, with 10 bases in between. The CDR3 totals 11 residues. CDR3 in DNA: TGTGCCACTCAGGAGGCCACTGAAGCTTTCTTT. Amino acids: CATQEATEAFF.

Only a few counts were recorded for this clone. The chain links TRBV4-2 to TRBJ2-1; D is undetermined. Trimming took 0 bases from V and 7 from J, leaving 16 bases between them. The CDR3 totals 16 residues. Germline V gene sequence: CDR1 LGHNA, CDR2 YNFKEQ. The CDR3 loop reads CASSQDLEHPANEQFF. CDR3 sequence (DNA): TGTGCCAGCAGCCAAGATCTGGAGCACCCAGCTAATGAGCAGTTCTTC.

A single count supports this clone. The chain links TRBV11-2 to TRBJ2-6; TRBD1 is a possible D gene (5 bases). Germline V lookup: CDR1 SGHAT, CDR2 FQNNGV. Trimming shortened V by 7 bases and J by 6 bases, and 13 bases separated the two germline ends. The CDR3 runs to 14 residues. The CDR3 spells CASTRDPQANVLTF. CDR3 nucleotides: TGTGCCAGCACCAGGGATCCTCAGGCCAACGTCCTGACTTTC. Drawing the rest from reference TRBV11-2 and TRBJ2-6, the complete variable domain is EAGVAQSPRYKIIEKRQSVAFWCNPISGHATLYWYQQILGQGPKLLIQFQNNGVVDDSQLPKDRFSAERLKGVDSTLKIQPAKLEDSAVYLCASTRDPQANVLTFGAGSRLTVL.

This clone appeared once. The V gene is TRBV5-5, the J gene TRBJ1-4; D uncertain. Between the trimmed V and J ends, which lost 0 bases and 0 bases, there was a span of 9 bases. Germline CDR1 reads SGHKS; CDR2 reads YYEKEE (reference sequence). The CDR3 spans 16 residues. The CDR3 region has the DNA TGTGCCAGCAGCTTGGTTGGAGGTACAACTAATGAAAAACTGTTTTTT. It translates to CASSLVGGTTNEKLFF. The entire variable domain, with the rest obtained from reference TRBV5-5 and TRBJ1-4, is as follows: DAGVTQSPTHLIKTRGQQVTLRCSPISGHKSVSWYQQVLGQGPQFIFQYYEKEERGRGNFPDRFSARQFPNYSSELNVNALLLGDSALYLCASSLVGGTTNEKLFFGSGTQLSVL.

The chain uses TRBV5-5 and TRBJ2-4; 10 bases are shared with TRBD2. Germline trimming cut 5 bases from V and 6 bases from J; bases unmatched to any gene: 8. The germline V gene encodes CDR1 SGHKS and CDR2 YYEKEE (reference sequence). The CDR3 length is 15 residues. Here the CDR3 reads CASRSGRAGGNIQYF. The CDR3, as DNA: TGTGCCAGCAGAAGCGGGAGGGCCGGAGGAAACATTCAGTACTTC.

The chain links TRBV19 to TRBJ1-2; no definite D call. V was cut by 10 bases and J by 8 bases, with 11 bases left in between. Looked up from germline, CDR1 is LNHDA and CDR2 is SQIVND (reference sequence). The CDR3 totals 10 residues. The CDR3 loop is CAIYLEGYTF. CDR3 bases: TGTGCCATCTATCTTGAAGGCTACACCTTC.

This rearrangement joins TRBV18 to TRBJ2-5; TRBD1 matches at 7 bases. From germline, CDR1 is KGHSH and CDR2 LQKENI. The CDR3 consists of 14 residues. J lost 4 bases, V lost 4 bases, and 6 bases had no gene match. The CDR3 loop reads CASSQTGTAETQYF. The CDR3 DNA sequence: TGTGCCAGCTCACAAACCGGGACAGCAGAGACCCAGTACTTC.

The CDR3 spells CASSPRPGGGSGEQYF. The CDR3 DNA reads as TGTGCCAGCAGCCCTAGGCCGGGAGGAGGCTCGGGCGAGCAGTACTTC. The chain couples TRBV3-1 (or the pseudogene TRBV3-2) to TRBJ2-7; 7 bases are a match to TRBD2. The CDR3 spans 16 residues. V lost 4 bases, J lost 6 bases, and 15 bases stayed unmatched. The germline V gene has CDR1 LGHDT and CDR2 YNNKEL (reference sequence).

This sequence joins TRBV12-3 or TRBV12-4 and TRBJ1-2; D may be TRBD1 (5 bases). The CDR3 has 12 amino acids. Trimming pared 5 bases from V and 4 bases from J, leaving 8 bases between. CDR3 sequence: CASSGDSYGYTF. CDR3 DNA: TGTGCCAGCAGTGGTGACAGCTATGGCTACACCTTC.

The V call is TRBV21-1, the J call TRBJ2-7; the table's D call TRBD2 went unverified against the DNA. TRBV21-1 is designated a pseudogene. The CDR3 is 16 residues long. This CDR3 is CASRTFSGSFLYEQYF. CDR3 nucleotides: TGTGCCAGCAGAACATTTAGCGGGAGTTTTTTATACGAGCAGTACTTC.

This chain joins TRBV13 and TRBJ2-7, with D perhaps matching TRBD1 (6 bases). Germline lookup yields CDR1 PRHDT and CDR2 FYEKMQ (reference sequence). Between the trimmed V and J ends, which lost 3 bases and 2 bases, there was a span of 11 bases. The CDR3 is 14 residues long. The CDR3: CASSLDSRAYEQYF. In nucleotides, the CDR3 is TGTGCCAGCAGCTTGGACAGTAGGGCCTACGAGCAGTACTTC.

This sequence joins TRBV30 and TRBJ1-4; D possibly corresponds to TRBD1 (5 bases). The CDR3 is 14 residues long. CDR1 is GTSNPN, CDR2 SVGIG, per germline (reference sequence). The V and J ends lost 3 bases and 7 bases respectively, with 15 bases between them. CDR3 DNA: TGTGCCTGGAGCTCGGGGGGAATAAGTGAAAAACTGTTTTTT. It is translated as CAWSSGGISEKLFF. Looking up the rest from reference TRBV30 and TRBJ1-4 gives the full variable domain: SQTIHQWPATLVQPVGSPLSLECTVEGTSNPNLYWYRQAAGRGLQLLFYSVGIGQISSEVPQNLSASRPQDRQFILSSKKLLLSDSGFYLCAWSSGGISEKLFFGSGTQLSVL.

The chain has TRBV5-1 and TRBJ2-3, with a weak D call TRBD2 (6 bases). This CDR3 spans 15 amino acids. Germline CDR1 SGHRS, CDR2 YFSETQ. V lost 4 bases and J lost 1, with 13 bases in between. In DNA, the CDR3 is TGCGCCAGCAGCCCGAGGAGGGCCGGCACAGATACGCAGTATTTT. It specifies CASSPRRAGTDTQYF.

The chain recombines TRBV9 with TRBJ2-1; the D gene is possibly TRBD1 (6 bases). Germline-derived CDR1 and CDR2 are SGDLS and YYNGEE. V lost 0 bases and J 9 bases, leaving 16 bases between the germline ends. The CDR3 loop spans 15 amino acids. CDR3 DNA sequence: TGTGCCAGCAGCGTAGACTTGGGGGCGAGAGGTGAGCAGTTCTTC. It specifies CASSVDLGARGEQFF.

This chain connects TRBV7-2 to TRBJ2-1, with 14 nucleotides matching TRBD2. The CDR3 loop spans 19 amino acids. J lost 8 bases, V lost 1 base, and 13 bases had no gene match. CDR1 is SGHTA and CDR2 is FQGNSA in the germline V gene. The CDR3 loop is CASSLEGPGLAGEADEQFF. CDR3 DNA sequence: TGTGCCAGCAGCTTAGAAGGTCCGGGACTAGCGGGAGAGGCGGATGAGCAGTTCTTC.

This clone was recorded a few times. This sequence joins TRBV30 and TRBJ1-3; TRBD1 agrees at 9 bases. Germline-derived CDR1 and CDR2 are GTSNPN and SVGIG (reference sequence). The CDR3 spans 18 residues. Losses at the gene ends were 4 bases for V and 1 base for J; bases not matched to a gene: 14. CDR3 residues: CAWTRLFGTGRSGNTIYF. The CDR3 bases are TGTGCCTGGACGCGATTGTTTGGGACAGGGCGTTCTGGAAACACCATATATTTT.

The chain recombines TRBV7-8 with TRBJ2-7, with D perhaps TRBD1 (5 bases). V was shortened by 4 bases and J by 6 bases, with 13 bases between the two germline ends. This CDR3 comprises 13 residues. Looked up from germline, CDR1 is SGHVS and CDR2 is FQNEAQ. The DNA of the CDR3 is TGTGCCAGCAGCTCACTCTCCCAGGGCGAGCAGTACTTC. Translated, it gives CASSSLSQGEQYF.

This rearrangement joins TRBV29-1 to TRBJ2-7, with a weak D call TRBD2 (6 bases). CDR1 is SQVTM and CDR2 is ANQGSEA in the germline V gene. V was shortened by 3 bases and J by 0 bases, with 15 bases between the two germline ends. The CDR3 runs 15 residues. CDR3: CSVEYRDSTSYEQYF. Written as DNA, the CDR3 is TGCAGCGTTGAGTACCGGGACTCGACCTCCTACGAGCAGTACTTC.

The rearrangement joins TRBV20-1 to TRBJ1-2; D gene unclear. Trimming took 3 bases from V and 0 from J, leaving 8 bases between them. This CDR3 is built from 13 residues. CDR1 is DFQATT, CDR2 SNEGSKA, per germline (reference sequence). CDR3 protein: CSASRTSNYGYTF. Written as DNA, the CDR3 is TGCAGTGCTAGTCGGACTTCTAACTATGGCTACACCTTC.

The CDR3, as DNA: TGTGCCAGCAGCCCCTACCAGGGGCTCTACGAGCAGTACTTC. It translates to CASSPYQGLYEQYF. V is TRBV16 and J is TRBJ2-7, with D tentatively TRBD1 (6 bases). This CDR3 is 14 amino acids long. Trimming took off 4 bases at V and 3 bases at J, with 13 bases between the two ends. Germline CDR1 KGHSY, CDR2 FQNENV. Full variable domain (missing parts from reference TRBV16 and TRBJ2-7): GEEVAQTPKHLVRGEGQKAKLYCAPIKGHSYVFWYQQVLKNEFKFLISFQNENVFDETGMPKERFSAKCLPNSPCSLEIQATKLEDSAVYFCASSPYQGLYEQYFGPGTRLTVT.

V gene TRBV28 combines with J gene TRBJ2-2, with D possibly matching TRBD2 (6 bases). This CDR3 region has 16 residues. The ends were cut back, 2 bases at V and 1 base at J, with 11 bases in the middle. Germline CDR1 and CDR2: MDHEN and SYDVKM. In nucleotides, the CDR3 is TGTGCCAGCAGTTTAGGCGGGGCGCAGAACACCGGGGAGCTGTTTTTT. Its translation is CASSLGGAQNTGELFF.

This CDR3 is CASSVDQALNTEAFF. The CDR3 DNA sequence: TGTGCCAGCAGCGTAGATCAGGCCCTGAACACTGAAGCTTTCTTT. The chain uses TRBV9 and TRBJ1-1; no clear D gene. The CDR3 runs to 15 residues. CDR1 and CDR2 from the germline V gene are SGDLS and YYNGEE. V was trimmed by 0 bases and J by 0 bases, leaving 9 bases between them.

The CDR3 is CASRDIGNNEQFF. CDR3 DNA: TGTGCCAGTCGGGACATTGGAAACAATGAGCAGTTCTTC. V and J are TRBV28 and TRBJ2-1; possibly TRBD1 for D (6 bases). The CDR3 runs to 13 residues. Trimming stripped 9 bases from V and 5 bases from J, with 14 bases between. Germline V gene lookup returns CDR1 MDHEN and CDR2 SYDVKM.

The V gene is TRBV21-1, the J gene TRBJ2-2; the table's D gene call, TRBD2, was not cross checked with the DNA. TRBV21-1 is a known pseudogene. CDR3 length equals 18 residues. CDR3 sequence reads: CASSPRGREGPNTGELFF. CDR3 nucleotides: TGTGCCAGCAGCCCCCGGGGGCGGGAGGGCCCTAACACCGGGGAGCTGTTTTTT.